Below, one T cell receptor beta chain is given with its context. There is no known antigen for this receptor. The input lacks base qualities; no much larger clone sits a single base away. Library method: 5' RACE. For sequencing, an Illumina HiSeq 2500 was employed. The second PCR ran for about 6 to 11 cycles and used a J-beta primer mix along with a sample-barcoded 5' primer. Each TCR beta cDNA molecule received a unique molecular identifier from a template-switch 5' adaptor carrying 12 random nucleotides. Each sample yielded at least 2.5 million CDR3-containing paired-end reads. The Mint cDNA synthesis kit, primed by a TRBC-specific oligonucleotide, was used to synthesize first-strand cDNA from all RNA. Following uracil-DNA glycosylase treatment, all cDNA underwent a first 18-cycle PCR with the universal primers M1SS and BC2_uni_R. As for how the authors treated the data: For normalization, 1 million high-quality reads were randomly selected from each sample, with every read carrying a distinct molecular identifier. Instead of being binned into consensus sequences, reads with shared molecular identifiers were discarded. MiTCR, set to a Q25 quality threshold and the strictest error-elimination algorithm, was used for CDR3 identification, clonotype clustering and error correction. A nonparametric unseen species model using Euler transformation provided a lower-bound estimate of total TCR beta diversity. The raw public data were reprocessed by TCRdb itself: fastp quality trimming at Q25, MiXCR clonotype calling, in-frame beta chains only. Each record represents a unique CDR3 protein, reported with the most common genes and DNA among its rows. The V and J calls were determined by TCRdb, not by the authors. Counted in this sample were roughly 1,500,000 distinct CDR3 sequences; about 35% of them appeared once. The ten biggest clones cover around 11% of the sample.

The sample is drawn from a study of blood T cells in healthy people across ages (dated by TCRdb to between 2015 and 2016). Regarding the study in general: In model experiments, roughly one uniquely barcoded TCR beta cDNA molecule per two T cells was captured by template switching. Using deep sequencing normalized with unique cDNA molecular identifiers, the study measured how TCR beta repertoire diversity changes with age. Four age groups were formed from the donors: young (average about 17 years), middle-aged (just under 40), aged (about 68) and long-lived (around 82). To avoid experimental bias, donors of different ages were randomly spread across the sequencing lanes. Using the same blood draw, the study looked at two additional independent replicas of 1 million unique cDNA reads for two donors, one aged 18 to 30 and the other aged 80 or older.

V loses 5 bases of germline sequence and J loses 2 bases, and the interval between the two ends is 16 bases. From the cysteine through the phenylalanine, the CDR3 covers 15 amino acids. Only the CDR3 DNA is retained, 45 bases long and in frame from the first base. Based on the germline V gene (reference sequence), the CDR1 and CDR2 sequences are MNHNY and SVGAGI. The full study reports these points: The CMV infection status of donors was not known, potentially confounding age-related changes in expanded clonotypes. As age increased, observed TCR beta diversity per million T cells dropped in a roughly linear way, and a significant reduction was already evident by age approximately 40. Compared with the aged group, the long-lived group had more naive CD4+ T cells, fewer expanded clones and increased TCR diversity, suggesting age selection. Because profiling used bulk unsorted PBMCs, naive and antigen-experienced compartments could not be compared conclusively. Total diversity estimates from one million sequenced T cells were considered lower bounds and underestimates. There was a strong correlation between observed TCR beta diversity and the percentage of naive T cells measured by flow cytometry.

Systemically healthy Caucasian individuals from Russia, some 36 in total and aged roughly 6 to 100 years, were included as donors. Roughly 11 milliliters of peripheral blood were drawn from each donor into EDTA-treated Vacutainer tubes. Ficoll-Paque density-gradient centrifugation was used to isolate PBMCs, with at least 7 million obtained per sample. Trizol reagent was used to extract total RNA from PBMCs, with at least 6 micrograms per sample. For every donor, an aliquot of PBMCs went through flow cytometry to measure the percentages of naive CD45RAhigh/CD27high T cells. The TCR comes from a young woman in good health. The sequencing sample was made of blood. The chain uses TRBV6-6 and TRBJ2-7; no D gene is confidently identified. CDR3 loop: CASSKWAPDTYEQYF. The nucleotides read TGTGCCAGCAGTAAATGGGCACCCGACACCTACGAGCAGTACTTC.